What follows is one TCR beta chain and its context. In its sample, this clonotype was seen many times. Its antigen has not been determined. There are no base qualities to consult, and no much larger clone falls within one base. Its CDR3 holds 14 amino acids, cysteine through phenylalanine. The sequence is cut down to CDR3 DNA, 42 bases in frame from base 1. Unmatched junction bases come to 7, with V trimmed by 5 bases and J by 6 bases. Per the germline V gene, SGHNT is the CDR1 and YENEEA is the CDR2. The data were obtained in a study of blood T cells in healthy people across ages (dated by TCRdb to 2015 to 2017). About the full investigation: In model experiments, template switching captured roughly one uniquely barcoded TCR beta cDNA molecule for every two T cells. Using deep sequencing normalized with unique cDNA molecular identifiers, the study measured how TCR beta repertoire diversity changes with age. Using the same blood draw, the study looked at two additional independent replicas of 1 million unique cDNA reads for two donors, one aged 18 to 29 and the other aged 80 or older. Four age groups were formed from the donors: young (average roughly 16 years), middle-aged (around 40), aged (about 62) and long-lived (more than 75). To avoid experimental bias, donors of different ages were randomly spread across the sequencing lanes. Overall study outcomes, separate from this receptor: Total diversity estimates from one million sequenced T cells were considered lower bounds and underestimates. Observed TCR beta diversity per million T cells fell roughly linearly with age, and a significant reduction was already apparent by age around 40. The long-lived group showed more naive CD4+ T cells, fewer expanded clones and increased TCR diversity than the aged group, suggesting age selection. The percentage of naive T cells measured by flow cytometry correlated strongly with observed TCR beta diversity. Bulk unsorted PBMC profiling prevented conclusive comparison of naive and antigen-experienced compartments. The CMV infection status of donors was not known, potentially confounding age-related changes in expanded clonotypes.

Donors were under 40 systemically healthy Caucasian individuals from Russia aged about 6 to 100 years. Approximately 10 milliliters of peripheral blood were collected from each donor into EDTA-treated Vacutainer tubes. Ficoll-Paque density-gradient centrifugation was used to isolate PBMCs, with at least 7 million per sample. Total RNA, at least 5 micrograms per sample, was extracted from PBMCs with Trizol reagent. The percentages of naive CD45RAhigh/CD27high T cells were determined by flow cytometry on a PBMC aliquot from every donor. Libraries were made using 5' RACE. Sequencing was carried out with an Illumina HiSeq 2500. A second PCR of about 6 to 12 cycles was run with a J-beta primer mix and a sample-barcoded 5' primer. Each TCR beta cDNA molecule received a unique molecular identifier from a template-switch 5' adaptor carrying 12 random nucleotides. Each sample yielded at least 2.5 million CDR3-containing paired-end reads. The Mint cDNA synthesis kit, primed by a TRBC-specific oligonucleotide, was used to synthesize first-strand cDNA from all RNA. After uracil-DNA glycosylase treatment, a first 18-cycle PCR used universal primers M1SS and BC2_uni_R on all cDNA. Per the authors' processing: For normalization, 1 million high-quality reads, each with a distinct molecular identifier, were randomly selected from each sample. Instead of being binned into consensus sequences, reads that shared molecular identifiers were thrown out. CDR3 identification, clonotype clustering and error correction used MiTCR with a Q25 quality threshold and the strictest error-elimination algorithm. A nonparametric unseen species model using Euler transformation provided a lower-bound estimate of total TCR beta diversity. Through fastp at Q25 and MiXCR, TCRdb rebuilt clones from the public reads, retaining in-frame beta chains. Identical CDR3 protein sequences are pooled into one entry, listed with their most common genes and DNA. TCRdb's processing, not the authors', yielded these V and J calls. This sample lists hundreds of thousands of distinct CDR3 sequences; about 32% were detected once. Jointly, the top ten make up just over 15% of the sample.

This TCR derives from a woman at least 80 years old in good health. Donor details come from another sample of the same person, matched by shared clones. In this chain, TRBV11-3 is recombined with TRBJ2-5; a stretch of 9 junction bases matches TRBD1. The sequenced sample consisted of blood. This receptor has the CDR3 CASSAPGQGKTQYF. In nucleotides, the sequence is TGTGCCAGCAGCGCACCGGGACAGGGAAAGACCCAGTACTTC.